The next 12 T cell receptor beta chains were all read from a single sample in a study of T cell responses to AZD1222 COVID-19 vaccine. Clones were sequenced by immunoSEQ multiplex PCR, and TCRdb holds only the in-frame ones, with some missing. The sample includes 90,000 to 100,000 clones, about 85% of them seen just once. Sequences were derived from peripheral blood, sampled 28 days after the second AZD1222 dose. These receptors were collected from an adult who received the AZD1222 COVID-19 vaccine.

The chain employs TRBV4-1 and TRBJ2-7; D call uncertain. The CDR3 length is 12 residues. Germline CDR1 reads MGHRA; CDR2 reads YSYEKL. Between the trimmed V and J ends, which lost 0 bases and 6 bases, there was a span of 6 bases. This CDR3 is CASSQDGPEQYF. The CDR3, as DNA: TGCGCCAGCAGCCAAGATGGTCCCGAGCAGTACTTC.

This chain uses TRBV11-2 with TRBJ1-2; 7 bases line up with TRBD1. CDR3 length: 17 residues. The germline V gene has CDR1 SGHAT and CDR2 FQNNGV. The V gene end was trimmed by 5 bases and the J gene end by 2 bases; junction bases not matched to a gene: 14. In nucleotides, the CDR3 is TGTGCCAGCAGCCCGAGTATGAGCAGGGGGTTAAACTATGGCTACACCTTC. It yields the protein CASSPSMSRGLNYGYTF.

The V and J genes are TRBV7-2 and TRBJ1-2; TRBD1 matches 9 bases. The V gene end was trimmed by 4 bases and the J gene end by 4 bases; junction bases not matched to a gene: 7. The CDR3 sequence is 15 residues long. CDR1 SGHTA and CDR2 FQGNSA come from the germline V gene. CDR3 amino acids: CASSSDRGSVYGYTF. In DNA form, the CDR3 reads TGTGCCAGCAGCTCCGACAGGGGGTCAGTCTATGGCTACACCTTC.

This sequence joins TRBV28 and TRBJ2-7; the D gene is possibly TRBD1 (6 bases). V was cut by 7 bases and J by 1 base, with 23 bases left in between. CDR1 is MDHEN, CDR2 SYDVKM, per germline. The CDR3 covers 17 residues. The CDR3 DNA is TGTGCCAGCAACTTGCCACAGGGTGTGGTAGGGTCCTACGAGCAGTACTTC. Protein: CASNLPQGVVGSYEQYF.

The chain joins TRBV12-3 or TRBV12-4 to TRBJ1-1; D remains ambiguous. The CDR3 consists of 12 residues. The germline V and J ends were trimmed by 5 bases and 7 bases, with 11 bases remaining between them. The CDR3, as DNA: TGTGCCAGCAGTCTCGGACGGAGTGAAGCTTTCTTT. Translation: CASSLGRSEAFF.

This clone has only one observation. The V call is TRBV7-9, the J call TRBJ1-4, with D perhaps matching TRBD1 (5 bases). The CDR3 length is 13 residues. Trimming stripped 5 bases from V and 6 bases from J, with 10 bases between. In germline, CDR1 is SEHNR, CDR2 FQNEAQ (reference sequence). The CDR3 sequence is CASSQDIHEKLFF. The DNA for the CDR3 is TGTGCCAGCAGCCAGGACATCCATGAAAAACTGTTTTTT.

This chain joins TRBV7-3 and TRBJ2-3; 10 nucleotides line up with TRBD2. The V gene's germline CDR1 is SGHTA and CDR2 FQGTGA. V lost 5 bases to trimming and J lost 4 bases; unmatched junction nucleotides: 9. The length of the CDR3 is 16 residues. The CDR3 loop is CASSRGSSGSADTQYF. CDR3 sequence (DNA): TGTGCCAGCAGCCGCGGATCTAGCGGGAGTGCAGATACGCAGTATTTT.

The CDR3 nucleotides are TGTGCCAGCAGCCCCTGGTATGGGGACTATGGCTACACCTTC. It translates to CASSPWYGDYGYTF. The chain carries TRBV5-8 and TRBJ1-2; D call uncertain. CDR3 length: 14 residues. Trimming stripped 4 bases from V and 3 bases from J, with 13 bases between. Germline V CDR1 and CDR2: SGHTS, YDEGEE.

This clone has only a few counts. The CDR3 spells CSSGTANMTNSPLHF. Here the CDR3 DNA reads TGCAGCTCCGGGACAGCCAATATGACTAATTCACCCCTCCACTTT. V usage is TRBV29-1 and J usage is TRBJ1-6; 7 bases are shared with TRBD1. Germline lookup yields CDR1 SQVTM and CDR2 ANQGSEA. The CDR3 has 15 amino acids. V was clipped by 8 bases and J by 6 bases; unmatched bases: 13.

This clone was seen once. The V call is TRBV5-4, the J call TRBJ2-7; tentatively, D is TRBD1 (6 bases). Germline assignment: CDR1 SGHNT and CDR2 YYREEE (reference sequence). V was clipped by 0 bases and J by 3 bases, with 10 bases between them. The CDR3 is 14 amino acids. The CDR3 region is CASSLEQGNYEQYF. CDR3 nucleotides: TGTGCCAGCAGCTTGGAGCAGGGGAACTACGAGCAGTACTTC.

This clone was recorded many times. Here the CDR3 reads CASSFGRNTEAFF. The CDR3 DNA follows: TGTGCCAGCAGTTTCGGTAGGAACACTGAAGCTTTCTTT. The J gene is TRBJ1-1, the V gene TRBV6-2 or TRBV6-3; no firm D call. The CDR3 has 13 amino acids. Per the germline V gene, CDR1 is MNHEY and CDR2 is SVGEGT. Trimming took off 4 bases at V and 1 base at J, with 7 bases between the two ends.

This clone came up a few times. V is TRBV2 and J is TRBJ2-2; the D is unclear. This CDR3 spans 11 amino acids. Germline V gene lookup returns CDR1 SNHLY and CDR2 FYNNEI. Trimming removed 5 bases at V and 6 bases at J, with 4 bases between. CDR3 region: CASSLPGELFF. DNA for the CDR3: TGTGCCAGCAGTCTCCCCGGGGAGCTGTTTTTT.